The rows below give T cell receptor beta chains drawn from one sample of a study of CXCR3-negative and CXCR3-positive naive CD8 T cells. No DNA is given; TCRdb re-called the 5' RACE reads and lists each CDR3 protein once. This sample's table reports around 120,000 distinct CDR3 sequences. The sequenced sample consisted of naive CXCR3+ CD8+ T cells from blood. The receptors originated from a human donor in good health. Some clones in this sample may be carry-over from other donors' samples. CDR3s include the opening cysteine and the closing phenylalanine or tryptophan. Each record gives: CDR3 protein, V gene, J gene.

CASSKRWGSEEETQYF	TRBV21-1	TRBJ2-5
CASSRTSGSSTDTQYF	TRBV11-2	TRBJ2-3
CASSLRQGSNYGYTF	TRBV7-2	TRBJ1-2
CASSPPLSRSTDNEQFF	TRBV27	TRBJ2-1
CASSASGAHYEQYF	TRBV5-5	TRBJ2-7
CASSPYGSQPQHF	TRBV14	TRBJ1-5
CSVVGEFYGYTF	TRBV29-1	TRBJ1-2
CASNYYGTDEAFF	TRBV6-2/TRBV6-3	TRBJ1-1
CASSPAGGQQQYF	TRBV7-9	TRBJ2-7
CASSFPPKGGNYGYTF	TRBV28	TRBJ1-2
CASRDTLSYEQYF	TRBV4-1	TRBJ2-7
CASSQEWRGGEEAFF	TRBV4-3	TRBJ1-1
CASTPEGAAGNIQYF	TRBV5-4	TRBJ2-4
CASSYPGGYAYNEQFF	TRBV7-2	TRBJ2-1
CASSQDPDSYQPQHF	TRBV4-1	TRBJ1-5
CASSSIRVHYGYTF	TRBV6-5	TRBJ1-2
CSVRKDTEAFF	TRBV20-1	TRBJ1-1
CSVPGQGLTEAFF	TRBV29-1	TRBJ1-1
CASGGQGAYGYTF	TRBV2	TRBJ1-2
CSVEGSAEAFF	TRBV29-1	TRBJ1-1
CSGGGAGVTEAFF	TRBV29-1	TRBJ1-1
CASSSRDRLYEQYF	TRBV7-9	TRBJ2-7
CASMPHGGEREQYF	TRBV11-2	TRBJ2-7
CASSRGQDPVYGYTF	TRBV7-9	TRBJ1-2
CSAWGSYEQYF	TRBV29-1	TRBJ2-7
CASRPPETTQETQYF	TRBV27	TRBJ2-5
CAISAESDYNEQFF	TRBV10-3	TRBJ2-1
CASSFGADEQFF	TRBV7-9	TRBJ2-1
CASSWTSGAYNEQFF	TRBV5-1	TRBJ2-1
CSVAPGAMSTDTQYF	TRBV29-1	TRBJ2-3
CASSFWVAGAYEQYF	TRBV28	TRBJ2-7
CATSSARTGLGYEQYF	TRBV15	TRBJ2-7
CASSTTTLGYEQYF	TRBV6-2/TRBV6-3	TRBJ2-7
CASSLGYREGETQYF	TRBV7-9	TRBJ2-5
CASIPGQGDFYGYTF	TRBV7-9	TRBJ1-2
CAISETGADTGELFF	TRBV10-3	TRBJ2-2
CSVEGQGQGGYGYTF	TRBV29-1	TRBJ1-2
CASSPTSGAGYNEQFF	TRBV7-9	TRBJ2-1
CASSYVGGNQPQHF	TRBV6-2/TRBV6-3	TRBJ1-5
CASSLVGRVETQYF	TRBV7-8	TRBJ2-5
CASSQDQGGAEQDTQYF	TRBV4-2	TRBJ2-3
CASSPREGGRDNEQFF	TRBV11-3	TRBJ2-1
CASSQAANNEQFF	TRBV3-1	TRBJ2-1
CASSTRGPRVLGEQYF	TRBV7-6	TRBJ2-7
CASSFNPGGSPLHF	TRBV12-3/TRBV12-4	TRBJ1-6
CASSFPDSGNEQFF	TRBV7-2	TRBJ2-1
CASTEPGLDLNEQFF	TRBV5-5	TRBJ2-1
CASSLGQGAWELFF	TRBV6-5	TRBJ2-2
CASSLYAGSFPGELFF	TRBV27	TRBJ2-2
CASSPPEMRRTDTQYF	TRBV3-1	TRBJ2-3
CSALTGLYNEQFF	TRBV29-1	TRBJ2-1